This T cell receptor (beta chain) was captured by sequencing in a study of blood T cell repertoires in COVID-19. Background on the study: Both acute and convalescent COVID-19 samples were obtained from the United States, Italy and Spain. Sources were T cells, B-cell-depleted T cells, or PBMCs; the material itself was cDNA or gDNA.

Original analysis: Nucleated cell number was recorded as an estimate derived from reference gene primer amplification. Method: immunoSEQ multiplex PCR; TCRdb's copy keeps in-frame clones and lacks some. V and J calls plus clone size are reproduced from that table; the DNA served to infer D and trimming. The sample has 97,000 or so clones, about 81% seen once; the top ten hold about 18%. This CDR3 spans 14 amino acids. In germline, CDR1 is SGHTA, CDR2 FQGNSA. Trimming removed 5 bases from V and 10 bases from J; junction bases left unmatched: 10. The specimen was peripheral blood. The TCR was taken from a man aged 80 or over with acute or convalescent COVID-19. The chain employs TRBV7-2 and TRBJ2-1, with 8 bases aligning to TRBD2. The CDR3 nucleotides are TGTGCCAGCAGCCCCTGGGCGACTAGCGCCGAGCAGTTCTTC. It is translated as CASSPWATSAEQFF.